This T cell receptor beta chain was identified in a study of PD-1 blockade in classical Hodgkin lymphoma. Time point in this sample: cycle 4 day 1 (C4D1), after about 6 weeks of nivolumab. Each and every patient relapsed after autologous stem cell transplantation, and patients got differing brentuximab vedotin exposure. This clone appeared once. Its target is unknown. This CDR3 region has 14 residues. The germline CDR1 and CDR2 sequences are SGHDT and YYEEEE. Trimming removed 0 bases from V and 3 bases from J, with 9 bases in between. Data came from immunoSEQ multiplex PCR; TCRdb stores just in-frame clones and leaves some out. Of 99,000 or so clones listed, approximately 89% were seen once; the top ten hold roughly 19%. General study results and limits: Baseline diversity in complete responders resembled that of newly diagnosed patients. Newly diagnosed patients had baseline TCR diversity that was reportedly lower than that of healthy donors. Patients who initiated nivolumab within 1 year of ASCT were excluded.

This clonotype originated in a human donor with classical Hodgkin lymphoma. This chain links TRBV5-6 with TRBJ1-2; D may be TRBD1 (5 bases). Sequencing was performed on peripheral blood mononuclear cells (PBMCs), taken before the fourth cycle of nivolumab. The DNA of the CDR3 is TGTGCCAGCAGCTTGGGGCAGGGAGACTATGGCTACACCTTC. Translated, it gives CASSLGQGDYGYTF.